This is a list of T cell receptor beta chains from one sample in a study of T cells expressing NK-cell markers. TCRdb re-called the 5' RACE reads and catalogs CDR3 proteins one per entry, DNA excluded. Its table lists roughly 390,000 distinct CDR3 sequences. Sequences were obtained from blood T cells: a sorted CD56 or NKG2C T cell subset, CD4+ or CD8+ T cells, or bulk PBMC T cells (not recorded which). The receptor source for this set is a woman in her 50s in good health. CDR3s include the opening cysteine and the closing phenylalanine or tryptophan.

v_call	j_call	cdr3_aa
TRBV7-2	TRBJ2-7	CASSSRWPYYEQYF
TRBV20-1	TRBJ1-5	CSARGPGTGWGQPQHF
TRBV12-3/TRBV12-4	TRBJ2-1	CASNQGKSSYNEQFF
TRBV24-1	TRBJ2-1	CATSDSGLAVYNEQFF
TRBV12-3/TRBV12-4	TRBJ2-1	CASSFFGGKIYEQFF
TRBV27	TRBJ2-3	CASSSPGTSTDTQYF
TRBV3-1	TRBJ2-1	CASSQGLAGGPGNEQFF
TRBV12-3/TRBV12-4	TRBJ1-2	CALMSANGYTF
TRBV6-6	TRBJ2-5	CASSYLLGRETQYF
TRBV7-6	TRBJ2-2	CASKLTNSGELFF
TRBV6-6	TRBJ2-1	CASSVTGGYNEQFF